A selection of T cell receptor beta chains follows, all from one sample in a study of CD8 T cells in Susac syndrome. TCRdb re-derived calls from the immunoSEQ multiplex PCR reads in MiXCR, one entry per CDR3 protein. The table has around 300,000 distinct CDR3 sequences, around nine tenths seen once. The sample taken for sequencing was CD8+ T cells from PBMCs. The receptors stem from a human donor with multiple sclerosis. Both conserved end residues are part of each CDR3. The D gene is left open where the match is weak. Rows may omit the clone size; those that give it use once, few, many or a size class.

abundance: .; d_gene: TRBD1; j_gene: TRBJ1-5; len: 14; v_gene: TRBV19; CDR3aa: CASSRTGGGQPQHF; CDR3nt: TGTGCCAGTAGCCGTACAGGGGGCGGACAGCCCCAGCATTTT
abundance: .; d_gene: TRBD1; j_gene: TRBJ2-3; len: 17; v_gene: TRBV4-3; CDR3aa: CASSQETGVTSTDTQYF; CDR3nt: TGCGCCAGCAGCCAAGAAACAGGGGTCACCAGCACAGATACGCAGTATTTT
abundance: .; d_gene: .; j_gene: TRBJ2-2; len: 14; v_gene: TRBV6-4; CDR3aa: CASSDSSHTGELFF; CDR3nt: TGTGCCAGCAGTGACTCGAGCCACACCGGGGAGCTGTTTTTT
abundance: .; d_gene: .; j_gene: TRBJ2-2; len: 13; v_gene: TRBV25-1; CDR3aa: CASTRINTGELFF; CDR3nt: TGTGCCAGCACCAGAATTAACACCGGGGAGCTGTTTTTT
abundance: .; d_gene: .; j_gene: TRBJ1-4; len: 16; v_gene: TRBV4-3; CDR3aa: CASSQDWRYTNEKLFF; CDR3nt: TGCGCCAGCAGCCAAGATTGGAGGTACACTAATGAAAAACTGTTTTTT
abundance: .; d_gene: .; j_gene: TRBJ1-4; len: 16; v_gene: TRBV5-6; CDR3aa: CASSSTPGAPNEKLFF; CDR3nt: TGTGCCAGCAGCTCCACCCCGGGGGCCCCAAATGAAAAACTGTTTTTT
abundance: .; d_gene: TRBD1; j_gene: TRBJ1-1; len: 15; v_gene: TRBV27; CDR3aa: CASSLSDLGTGEAFF; CDR3nt: TGTGCCAGCAGTTTATCGGATCTCGGGACAGGGGAAGCTTTCTTT
abundance: .; d_gene: .; j_gene: TRBJ1-6; len: 14; v_gene: TRBV6-6; CDR3aa: CASTGGGWNSPLHF; CDR3nt: TGTGCCAGCACCGGCGGAGGGTGGAATTCACCCCTCCACTTT
abundance: .; d_gene: .; j_gene: TRBJ1-1; len: 15; v_gene: TRBV30; CDR3aa: CAWTVSLSWGAEAFF; CDR3nt: TGTGCCTGGACAGTGAGCCTTAGCTGGGGCGCTGAAGCTTTCTTT
abundance: .; d_gene: TRBD2; j_gene: TRBJ2-5; len: 15; v_gene: TRBV29-1; CDR3aa: CSVEDGLAGGETQYF; CDR3nt: TGCAGCGTTGAAGACGGGCTAGCGGGCGGAGAGACCCAGTACTTC
abundance: .; d_gene: .; j_gene: TRBJ2-7; len: 13; v_gene: TRBV3-1; CDR3aa: CASSQDGGGEQYF; CDR3nt: TGTGCCAGCAGCCAAGACGGGGGTGGAGAGCAGTACTTC
abundance: .; d_gene: TRBD1; j_gene: TRBJ2-6; len: 22; v_gene: TRBV23-1; CDR3aa: CASSQSNGQGAFSSSGANVLTF; CDR3nt: TGCGCCAGCAGTCAATCGAACGGGCAGGGGGCGTTCTCCAGCTCTGGGGCCAACGTCCTGACTTTC
abundance: .; d_gene: TRBD2; j_gene: TRBJ2-5; len: 16; v_gene: TRBV9; CDR3aa: CASNPGTSGAQETQYF; CDR3nt: TGTGCCAGCAACCCAGGGACTAGCGGGGCGCAAGAGACCCAGTACTTC
abundance: .; d_gene: .; j_gene: TRBJ2-7; len: 13; v_gene: TRBV4-2; CDR3aa: CASSPESGNEQYF; CDR3nt: TGTGCCAGCAGCCCAGAATCGGGGAACGAGCAGTACTTC
abundance: .; d_gene: .; j_gene: TRBJ1-2; len: 12; v_gene: TRBV2; CDR3aa: CASSLGEGGYTF; CDR3nt: TGTGCCAGCAGTCTCGGGGAAGGCGGCTACACCTTC
abundance: .; d_gene: TRBD1; j_gene: TRBJ2-1; len: 13; v_gene: TRBV30; CDR3aa: CAWRGTGVNEQFF; CDR3nt: TGTGCCTGGAGGGGGACAGGCGTCAATGAGCAGTTCTTC
abundance: .; d_gene: TRBD2; j_gene: TRBJ2-1; len: 14; v_gene: TRBV7-2; CDR3aa: CASSSGRGYNEQFF; CDR3nt: TGTGCCAGCAGCTCTGGGCGGGGGTACAATGAGCAGTTCTTC
abundance: .; d_gene: .; j_gene: TRBJ1-4; len: 15; v_gene: TRBV7-2; CDR3aa: CASSLYQGPNEKLFF; CDR3nt: TGTGCCAGCAGCTTATATCAGGGGCCTAATGAAAAACTGTTTTTT
abundance: once; d_gene: .; j_gene: TRBJ2-1; len: 15; v_gene: TRBV7-9; CDR3aa: CANIPAKGPYNEQFF; CDR3nt: TGTGCCAATATTCCTGCCAAAGGCCCCTACAATGAGCAGTTCTTC
abundance: .; d_gene: TRBD2; j_gene: TRBJ2-1; len: 14; v_gene: TRBV5-4; CDR3aa: CASTLLAGDSEQFF; CDR3nt: TGTGCCAGCACCTTACTAGCGGGAGACAGTGAGCAGTTCTTC
abundance: .; d_gene: .; j_gene: TRBJ1-5; len: 16; v_gene: TRBV14; CDR3aa: CASFLGGRISNQPQHF; CDR3nt: TGTGCCAGCTTTCTGGGAGGGCGGATTAGCAATCAGCCCCAGCATTTT
abundance: .; d_gene: .; j_gene: TRBJ2-4; len: 15; v_gene: TRBV18; CDR3aa: CASSFGVAAKNIQYF; CDR3nt: TGTGCCAGCTCATTCGGGGTCGCGGCCAAAAACATTCAGTACTTC
abundance: .; d_gene: .; j_gene: TRBJ1-3; len: 12; v_gene: TRBV5-4; CDR3aa: CASSSYGNTIYF; CDR3nt: TGTGCCAGCAGCTCTTATGGAAACACCATATATTTT
abundance: .; d_gene: .; j_gene: TRBJ2-7; len: 16; v_gene: TRBV10-3; CDR3aa: CAISESKGGKNYEQYF; CDR3nt: TGTGCCATCAGTGAGTCGAAGGGGGGGAAGAACTACGAGCAGTACTTC
abundance: .; d_gene: .; j_gene: TRBJ1-1; len: 14; v_gene: TRBV7-9; CDR3aa: CASSPPRGNTEAFF; CDR3nt: TGTGCCAGCAGCCCCCCCCGGGGGAACACTGAAGCTTTCTTT
abundance: .; d_gene: .; j_gene: TRBJ2-4; len: 12; v_gene: TRBV27; CDR3aa: CASRSPPNIQYF; CDR3nt: TGTGCCAGCAGGTCCCCGCCCAACATTCAGTACTTC
abundance: .; d_gene: .; j_gene: TRBJ2-6; len: 16; v_gene: TRBV4-2; CDR3aa: CASSQAGETGANVLTF; CDR3nt: TGTGCCAGCAGCCAGGCAGGGGAAACTGGGGCCAACGTCCTGACTTTC
abundance: .; d_gene: .; j_gene: TRBJ2-7; len: 12; v_gene: TRBV19; CDR3aa: CASSSPWQEQYF; CDR3nt: TGTGCCAGTAGTTCCCCCTGGCAGGAGCAGTACTTC
abundance: .; d_gene: .; j_gene: TRBJ2-2; len: 13; v_gene: TRBV6-6; CDR3aa: CASSYVGTGELFF; CDR3nt: TGTGCCAGCAGTTACGTGGGGACCGGGGAGCTGTTTTTT